This TCR beta chain emerged from a study of response to subunit inactivated influenza vaccine. Study-level findings and limits: T cells newly recruited by each seasonal influenza vaccination are few, the authors suggested.

MiXCR, run by TCRdb on the RT-PCR reads, gives a single entry per CDR3 protein. The repertoire holds 490,000 or so distinct CDR3 sequences, with roughly 8.2% as singletons. Germline CDR1 is SQVTM and CDR2 is ANQGSEA. There are 13 residues in the CDR3. V lost 6 bases, J lost 4 bases, and 7 bases stayed unmatched. For this clonotype: Its antigen is not known.

This receptor was identified in a man between 50 and 75 years old who received an inactivated influenza vaccine. The chain employs TRBV29-1 and TRBJ2-5; the match to TRBD1 covers 8 bases. The sample was PBMCs from blood, taken about 23 months after vaccination. The CDR3 coding sequence is TGCAGCGTCCGGGACAGGCGGAGAGAGACCCAGTACTTC. Translated, it gives CSVRDRRRETQYF.